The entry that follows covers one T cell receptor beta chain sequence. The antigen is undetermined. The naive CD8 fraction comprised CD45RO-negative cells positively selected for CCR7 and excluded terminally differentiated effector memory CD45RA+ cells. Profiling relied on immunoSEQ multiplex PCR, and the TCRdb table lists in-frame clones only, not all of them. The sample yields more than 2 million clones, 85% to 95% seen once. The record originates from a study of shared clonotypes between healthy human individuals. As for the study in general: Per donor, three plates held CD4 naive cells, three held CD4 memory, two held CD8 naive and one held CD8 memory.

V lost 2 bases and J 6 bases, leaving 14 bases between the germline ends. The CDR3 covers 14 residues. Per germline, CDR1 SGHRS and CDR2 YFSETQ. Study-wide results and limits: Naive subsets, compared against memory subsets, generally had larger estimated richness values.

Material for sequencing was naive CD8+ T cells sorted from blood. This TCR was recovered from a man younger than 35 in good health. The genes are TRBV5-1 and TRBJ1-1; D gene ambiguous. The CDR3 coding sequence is TGCGCCAGCAGCTTACGCCCGGGAGTGGCTGAAGCTTTCTTT. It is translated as CASSLRPGVAEAFF.